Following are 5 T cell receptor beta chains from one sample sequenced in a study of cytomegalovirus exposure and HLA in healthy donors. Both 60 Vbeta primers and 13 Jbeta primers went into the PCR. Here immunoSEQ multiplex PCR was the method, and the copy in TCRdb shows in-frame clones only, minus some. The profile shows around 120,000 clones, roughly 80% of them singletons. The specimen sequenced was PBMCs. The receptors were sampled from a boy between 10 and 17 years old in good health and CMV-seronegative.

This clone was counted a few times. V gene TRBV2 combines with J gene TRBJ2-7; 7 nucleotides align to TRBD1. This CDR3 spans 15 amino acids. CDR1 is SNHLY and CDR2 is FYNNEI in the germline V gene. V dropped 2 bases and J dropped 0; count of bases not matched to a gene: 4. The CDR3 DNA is TGTGCCAGCAGTGAATTCCCAGGGGGCTCCTACGAGCAGTACTTC. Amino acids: CASSEFPGGSYEQYF.

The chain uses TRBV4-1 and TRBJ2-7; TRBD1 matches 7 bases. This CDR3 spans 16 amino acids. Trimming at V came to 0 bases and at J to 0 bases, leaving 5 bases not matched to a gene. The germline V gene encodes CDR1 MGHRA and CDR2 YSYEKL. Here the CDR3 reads CASSQDRGQSSYEQYF. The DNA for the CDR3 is TGCGCCAGCAGCCAAGATAGGGGACAGAGCTCCTACGAGCAGTACTTC.

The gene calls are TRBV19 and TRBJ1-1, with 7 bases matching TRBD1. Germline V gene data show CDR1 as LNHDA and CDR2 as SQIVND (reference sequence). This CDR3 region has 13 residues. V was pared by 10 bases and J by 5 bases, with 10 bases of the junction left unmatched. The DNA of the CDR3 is TGTGCCACGGCGTGGGCAGGGGGGACTGAAGCTTTCTTT. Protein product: CATAWAGGTEAFF.

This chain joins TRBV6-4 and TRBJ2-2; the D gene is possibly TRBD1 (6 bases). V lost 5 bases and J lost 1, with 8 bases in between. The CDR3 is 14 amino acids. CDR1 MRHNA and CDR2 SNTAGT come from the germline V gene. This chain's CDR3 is CASSRQENTGELFF. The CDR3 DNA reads TGTGCCAGCAGTCGACAGGAGAACACCGGGGAGCTGTTTTTT.

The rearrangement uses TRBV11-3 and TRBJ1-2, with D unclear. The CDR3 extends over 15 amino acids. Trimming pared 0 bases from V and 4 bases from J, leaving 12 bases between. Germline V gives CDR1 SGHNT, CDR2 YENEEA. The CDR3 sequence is CASSLDPRGGYGYTF. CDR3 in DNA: TGTGCCAGCAGCTTAGATCCTCGGGGTGGCTATGGCTACACCTTC.